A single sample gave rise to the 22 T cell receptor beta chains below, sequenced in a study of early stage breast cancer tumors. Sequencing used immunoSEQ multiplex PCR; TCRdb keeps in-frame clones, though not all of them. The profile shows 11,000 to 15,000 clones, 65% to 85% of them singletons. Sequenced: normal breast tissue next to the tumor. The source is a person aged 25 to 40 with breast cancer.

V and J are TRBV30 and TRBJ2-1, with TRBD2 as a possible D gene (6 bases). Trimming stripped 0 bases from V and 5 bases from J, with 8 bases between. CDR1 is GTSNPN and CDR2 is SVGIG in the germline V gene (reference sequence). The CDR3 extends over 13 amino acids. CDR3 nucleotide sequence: TGTGCCTGGAGTGTAGCGGGTAACAATGAGCAGTTCTTC. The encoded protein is CAWSVAGNNEQFF. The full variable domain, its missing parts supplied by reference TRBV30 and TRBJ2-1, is SQTIHQWPATLVQPVGSPLSLECTVEGTSNPNLYWYRQAAGRGLQLLFYSVGIGQISSEVPQNLSASRPQDRQFILSSKKLLLSDSGFYLCAWSVAGNNEQFFGPGTRLTVL.

For the CDR3, the DNA is TGTGCCAGCTCACCGCCCGGGAGACAGTTCCTCTACGAGCAGTACTTC. Amino acid sequence: CASSPPGRQFLYEQYF. The V and J genes are TRBV18 and TRBJ2-7; the D gene is possibly TRBD2 (6 bases). Looked up from germline, CDR1 is KGHSH and CDR2 is LQKENI. V gave up 3 bases and J gave up 3 bases, with 18 bases separating them. This CDR3 comprises 16 residues.

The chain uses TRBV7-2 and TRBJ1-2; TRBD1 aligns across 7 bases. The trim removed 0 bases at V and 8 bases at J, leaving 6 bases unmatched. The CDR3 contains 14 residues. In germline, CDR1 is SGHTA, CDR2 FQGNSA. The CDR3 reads CASSLARAGGGYTF. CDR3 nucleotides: TGTGCCAGCAGCTTAGCGCGGGCAGGGGGGGGCTACACCTTC.

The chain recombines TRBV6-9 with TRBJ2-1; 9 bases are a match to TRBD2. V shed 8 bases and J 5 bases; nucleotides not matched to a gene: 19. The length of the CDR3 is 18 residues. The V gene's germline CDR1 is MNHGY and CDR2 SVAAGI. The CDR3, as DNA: TGTGCCAGCGTAGCGGGAGAGGGGGGGTCAAAAACCCACAATGAGCAGTTCTTC. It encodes CASVAGEGGSKTHNEQFF.

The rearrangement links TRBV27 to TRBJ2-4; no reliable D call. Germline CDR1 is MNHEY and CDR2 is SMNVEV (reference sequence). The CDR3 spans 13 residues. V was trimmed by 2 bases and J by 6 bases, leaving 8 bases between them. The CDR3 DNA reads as TGTGCCAGCAGTTTAAGGGCATTAAACATTCAGTACTTC. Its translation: CASSLRALNIQYF.

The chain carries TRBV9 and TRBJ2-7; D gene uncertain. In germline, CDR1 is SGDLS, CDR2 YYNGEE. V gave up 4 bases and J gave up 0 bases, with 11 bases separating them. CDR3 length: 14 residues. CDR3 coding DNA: TGTGCCAGCAGCAAAGGAGTGAGCTCCTACGAGCAGTACTTC. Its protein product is CASSKGVSSYEQYF.

The CDR3 reads CASSPAGVTEAFF. For the CDR3, the DNA is TGTGCCAGCAGCCCGGCAGGCGTCACTGAAGCTTTCTTT. The rearrangement uses TRBV7-9 and TRBJ1-1; D is unresolved. CDR1 and CDR2 from the germline V gene are SEHNR and FQNEAQ (reference sequence). This CDR3 is 13 amino acids long. Trimming took 5 bases from V and 4 from J, leaving 11 bases between them. Combining the CDR3 with reference TRBV7-9 and TRBJ1-1 gives the whole variable domain DTGVSQNPRHKITKRGQNVTFRCDPISEHNRLYWYRQTLGQGPEFLTYFQNEAQLEKSRLLSDRFSAERPKGSFSTLEIQRTEQGDSAMYLCASSPAGVTEAFFGQGTRLTVV.

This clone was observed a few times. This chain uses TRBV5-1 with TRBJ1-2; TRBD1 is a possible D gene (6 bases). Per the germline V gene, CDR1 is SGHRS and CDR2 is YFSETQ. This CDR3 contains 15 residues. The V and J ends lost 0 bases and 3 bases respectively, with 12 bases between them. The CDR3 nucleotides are TGCGCCAGCAGCTTGGTGACAGGTGATCACTATGGCTACACCTTC. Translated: CASSLVTGDHYGYTF.

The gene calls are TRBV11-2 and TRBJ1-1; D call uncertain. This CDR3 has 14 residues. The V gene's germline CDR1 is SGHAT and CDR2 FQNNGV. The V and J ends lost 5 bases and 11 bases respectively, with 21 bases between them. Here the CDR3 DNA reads TGTGCCAGCAGCCGACCGCAGGAGGGCCTCGGGGCTTTCTTT. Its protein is CASSRPQEGLGAFF.

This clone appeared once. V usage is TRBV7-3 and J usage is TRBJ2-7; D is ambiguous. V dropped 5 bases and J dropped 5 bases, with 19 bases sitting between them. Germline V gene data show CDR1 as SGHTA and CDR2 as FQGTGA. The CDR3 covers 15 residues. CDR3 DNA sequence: TGTGCCAGCAGCCCAAGGATCGGGCTTTCGGACGAGCAGTACTTC. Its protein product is CASSPRIGLSDEQYF.

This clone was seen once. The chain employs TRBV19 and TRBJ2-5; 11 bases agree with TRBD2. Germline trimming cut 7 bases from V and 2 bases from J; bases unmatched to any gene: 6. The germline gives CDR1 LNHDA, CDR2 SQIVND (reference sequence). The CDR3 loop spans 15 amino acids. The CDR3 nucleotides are TGTGCCAGTACCTATAGCGGGAGGGATCAAGAGACCCAGTACTTC. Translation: CASTYSGRDQETQYF.

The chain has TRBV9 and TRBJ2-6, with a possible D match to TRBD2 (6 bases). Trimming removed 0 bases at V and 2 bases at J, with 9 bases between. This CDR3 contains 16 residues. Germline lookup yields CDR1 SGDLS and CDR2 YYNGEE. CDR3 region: CASSVEGGTGANVLTF. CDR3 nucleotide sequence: TGTGCCAGCAGCGTAGAAGGAGGGACTGGGGCCAACGTCCTGACTTTC.

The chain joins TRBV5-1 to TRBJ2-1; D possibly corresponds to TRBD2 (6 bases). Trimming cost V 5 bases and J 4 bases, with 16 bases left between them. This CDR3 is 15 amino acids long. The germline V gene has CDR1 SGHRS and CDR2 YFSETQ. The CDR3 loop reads CASRLADLIYNEQFF. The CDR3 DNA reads TGCGCCAGCAGACTAGCCGACCTGATTTACAATGAGCAGTTCTTC.

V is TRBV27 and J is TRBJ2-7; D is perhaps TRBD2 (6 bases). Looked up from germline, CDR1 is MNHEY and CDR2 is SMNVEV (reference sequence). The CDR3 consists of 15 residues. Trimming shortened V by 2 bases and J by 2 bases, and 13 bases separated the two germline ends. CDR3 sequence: CASSLTGGGTYEQYF. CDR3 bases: TGTGCCAGCAGTTTAACAGGCGGAGGGACCTACGAGCAGTACTTC.

The CDR3 DNA sequence: TGCGCCAGCAGTGGGGGGGGTTCTCCTATTCTCCAAGAGACCCAGTACTTC. This gives the protein CASSGGGSPILQETQYF. This sequence joins TRBV10-1 and TRBJ2-5, with 7 bases lining up with TRBD2. CDR1 is WNHNN and CDR2 is SYGVQD in the germline V gene (reference sequence). The CDR3 has 17 residues. V was pared by 4 bases and J by 1 base, with 12 bases of the junction left unmatched.

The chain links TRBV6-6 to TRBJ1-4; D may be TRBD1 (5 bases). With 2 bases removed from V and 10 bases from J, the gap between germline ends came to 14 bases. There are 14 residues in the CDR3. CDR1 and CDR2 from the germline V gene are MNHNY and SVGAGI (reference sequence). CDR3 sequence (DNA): TGTGCCAGCAGTTACGAGGGGTCCCCAGTAAAACTGTTTTTT. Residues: CASSYEGSPVKLFF.

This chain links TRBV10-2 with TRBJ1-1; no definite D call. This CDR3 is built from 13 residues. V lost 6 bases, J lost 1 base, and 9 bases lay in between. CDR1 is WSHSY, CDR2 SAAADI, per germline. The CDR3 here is CASRLTENTEAFF. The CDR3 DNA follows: TGCGCCAGCAGGCTCACAGAGAACACTGAAGCTTTCTTT.

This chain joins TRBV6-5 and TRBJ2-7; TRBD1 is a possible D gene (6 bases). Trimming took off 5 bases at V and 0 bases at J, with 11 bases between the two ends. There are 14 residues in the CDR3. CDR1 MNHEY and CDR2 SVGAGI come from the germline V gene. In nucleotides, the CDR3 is TGTGCCAGCAGTATGAACAGGGCCTCCTACGAGCAGTACTTC. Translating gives CASSMNRASYEQYF.

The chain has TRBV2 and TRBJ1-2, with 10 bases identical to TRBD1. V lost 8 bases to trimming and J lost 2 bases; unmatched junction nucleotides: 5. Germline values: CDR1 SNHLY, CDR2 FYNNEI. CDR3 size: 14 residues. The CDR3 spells CASVRQGANYGYTF. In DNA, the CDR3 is TGTGCCAGCGTTCGACAGGGGGCGAACTATGGCTACACCTTC.

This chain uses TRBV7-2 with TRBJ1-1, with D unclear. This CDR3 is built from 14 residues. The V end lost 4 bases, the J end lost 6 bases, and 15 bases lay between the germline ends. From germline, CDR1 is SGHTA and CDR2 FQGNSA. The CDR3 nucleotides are TGTGCCAGCAGCTCATCGGGATATTTCGCTGAAGCTTTCTTT. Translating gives CASSSSGYFAEAFF.

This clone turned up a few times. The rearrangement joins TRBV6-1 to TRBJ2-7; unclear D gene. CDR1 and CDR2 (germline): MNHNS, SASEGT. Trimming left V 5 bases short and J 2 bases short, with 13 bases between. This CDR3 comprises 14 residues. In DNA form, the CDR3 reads TGTGCCAGCAGTCAGCACATGCCCCCCTACGAGCAGTACTTC. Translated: CASSQHMPPYEQYF.

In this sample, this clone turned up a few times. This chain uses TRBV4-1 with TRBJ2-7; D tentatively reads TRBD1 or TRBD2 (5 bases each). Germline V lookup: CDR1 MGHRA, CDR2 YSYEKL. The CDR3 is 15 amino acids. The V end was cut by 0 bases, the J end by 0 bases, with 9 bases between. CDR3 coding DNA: TGCGCCAGCAGCCAAGAGAGGGGTAGCTCCTACGAGCAGTACTTC. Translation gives CASSQERGSSYEQYF.